The 23 T cell receptor beta chains in this list originate from one sample, sequenced in a study of T cell responses to AZD1222 COVID-19 vaccine. Only in-frame clones appear in the TCRdb table, and some are missing; sequencing was by immunoSEQ multiplex PCR. The profile shows about 210,000 clones, roughly 94% of them singletons. Sequencing used peripheral blood, obtained 28 days after the second dose of the MenACWY control vaccine. Every receptor here comes from an adult who received the MenACWY meningococcal vaccine as a control.

V and J are TRBV5-4 and TRBJ2-5; 10 positions agree with TRBD2. The CDR3 spans 15 residues. Germline CDR1 SGHNT, CDR2 YYREEE (reference sequence). V lost 5 bases and J lost 5; bases outside the gene matches: 9. CDR3 protein: CASSRPTSGDETQYF. DNA for the CDR3: TGTGCCAGCAGTCGCCCAACTAGCGGGGATGAGACCCAGTACTTC.

The chain links TRBV28 to TRBJ1-6, with D perhaps TRBD1 (5 bases). The CDR3 loop spans 16 amino acids. V lost 5 bases to trimming and J lost 7 bases, with 18 bases between them. The germline V gene encodes CDR1 MDHEN and CDR2 SYDVKM. The CDR3 here is CASSPFGGTGNSPLHF. CDR3 bases: TGTGCCAGCAGTCCTTTCGGGGGGACTGGGAATTCACCCCTCCACTTT.

The chain links TRBV7-6 to TRBJ1-2, with D uncertain. Germline values: CDR1 SGHVS, CDR2 FNYEAQ. The CDR3 runs 15 residues. The V end was cut by 0 bases, the J end by 3 bases, with 11 bases between. The CDR3 nucleotides read TGTGCCAGCAGCTTAGCGATGGATTCGGACTATGGCTACACCTTC. This translates into CASSLAMDSDYGYTF.

V usage is TRBV4-1 and J usage is TRBJ1-6; unclear D gene. CDR1 is MGHRA, CDR2 YSYEKL, per germline. Between the trimmed V and J ends, which lost 1 base and 5 bases, there was a span of 12 bases. CDR3 size: 16 residues. CDR3 sequence: CASSQVPAGDNSPLHF. The CDR3 DNA reads as TGCGCCAGCAGCCAAGTACCAGCTGGAGATAATTCACCCCTCCACTTT.

The chain is built from TRBV10-3 and TRBJ2-1; D unresolved. CDR3 length: 12 residues. The ends were cut back, 3 bases at V and 6 bases at J, with 6 bases in the middle. CDR1 and CDR2 (germline): ENHRY, SYGVKD. For the CDR3, the DNA is TGTGCCATCAGTGACCCGGCCAATGAGCAGTTCTTC. This gives the protein CAISDPANEQFF.

V gene TRBV7-2 combines with J gene TRBJ2-3; unclear D gene. Germline V gives CDR1 SGHTA, CDR2 FQGNSA. There are 12 residues in the CDR3. Trimming shortened V by 6 bases and J by 7 bases, and 11 bases separated the two germline ends. The CDR3, as DNA: TGTGCCAGCAGTCCAGAGAGAAATACGCAGTATTTT. Residues: CASSPERNTQYF.

J is TRBJ2-2 and V is TRBV6-5; no reliable D call. The CDR3 is 15 residues long. The V gene lost 0 bases and the J gene lost 5 bases, with 10 bases spanning the gap. CDR1 is MNHEY and CDR2 is SVGAGI in the germline V gene. The CDR3 DNA reads TGTGCCAGCAGTTACTCGTTCAGTGGAACCGGGGAGCTGTTTTTT. Protein product: CASSYSFSGTGELFF.

This clone occurred a few times. The chain recombines TRBV6-1 with TRBJ1-6; D perhaps matches TRBD1 (6 bases). Trimming left V 3 bases short and J 6 bases short, with 12 bases between. Germline V CDR1 and CDR2: MNHNS, SASEGT. This CDR3 contains 15 residues. The CDR3 DNA reads as TGTGCCAGCAGTGACGGTTGGACAGTTAATTCACCCCTCCACTTT. Its translation is CASSDGWTVNSPLHF.

This clone was picked up one time. CDR3 in amino acids: CASTPQGGYEQYF. In DNA, the CDR3 is TGTGCCAGCACCCCGCAGGGAGGGTACGAGCAGTACTTC. V gene TRBV28 combines with J gene TRBJ2-7, with 7 bases aligning to TRBD2. The germline V gene has CDR1 MDHEN and CDR2 SYDVKM. CDR3 size: 13 residues. Trimming took 7 bases from V and 4 from J; bases not matched to a gene: 7.

The chain links TRBV28 to TRBJ2-2; D is ambiguous. This CDR3 is 13 amino acids long. The V gene's germline CDR1 is MDHEN and CDR2 SYDVKM. V lost 4 bases, J lost 1 base, and 4 bases lay in between. CDR3 nucleotides: TGTGCCAGCAGTTATCAGAACACCGGGGAGCTGTTTTTT. As protein: CASSYQNTGELFF. The full variable domain, rest sourced from reference TRBV28 and TRBJ2-2, is DVKVTQSSRYLVKRTGEKVFLECVQDMDHENMFWYRQDPGLGLRLIYFSYDVKMKEKGDIPEGYSVSREKKERFSLILESASTNQTSMYLCASSYQNTGELFFGEGSRLTVL.

The V gene is TRBV7-6, the J gene TRBJ1-6; 7 nucleotides match TRBD1. The CDR3 sequence is 16 residues long. Trimming took 1 base from V and 10 from J; bases not matched to a gene: 10. CDR1 and CDR2 from the germline V gene are SGHVS and FNYEAQ. CDR3 sequence (DNA): TGTGCCAGCAGCTTAGGGAGCCGGGACAGCAGATCACCCCTCCACTTT. It translates to CASSLGSRDSRSPLHF.

The V and J genes are TRBV30 and TRBJ2-7, with D tentatively TRBD1 (5 bases). The CDR3 runs 18 residues. CDR1 GTSNPN and CDR2 SVGIG come from the germline V gene (reference sequence). Trimming stripped 3 bases from V and 3 bases from J, with 27 bases between. In DNA form, the CDR3 reads TGTGCCTGGAGCGTAAAGACAACCGCCAGGGCCCCCTTCTACGAGCAGTACTTC. This codes for CAWSVKTTARAPFYEQYF.

This clone occurred once. The J gene is TRBJ2-1, the V gene TRBV11-3; a weak D match, TRBD2 (5 bases). Germline lookup yields CDR1 SGHNT and CDR2 YENEEA. The CDR3 length is 14 residues. V shed 1 base and J shed 2 bases, with 6 bases lying between them. The CDR3 spells CASSLGGTYNEQFF. CDR3 DNA: TGTGCCAGCAGCTTAGGAGGGACCTACAATGAGCAGTTCTTC.

The chain links TRBV5-1 to TRBJ2-7; 11 nucleotides match TRBD2. Germline loops: CDR1 SGHRS, CDR2 YFSETQ. The CDR3 is made up of 15 amino acids. Losses at the gene ends were 2 bases for V and 2 bases for J; bases not matched to a gene: 3. The CDR3 sequence: CASSLASGGPYEQYF. The CDR3 nucleotides read TGCGCCAGCAGCTTAGCTAGCGGGGGGCCCTACGAGCAGTACTTC.

The chain couples TRBV3-1 (or the pseudogene TRBV3-2) to TRBJ2-7, with 10 bases aligning to TRBD2. Trimming at V came to 6 bases and at J to 1 base, leaving 6 bases not matched to a gene. CDR1 is LGHDT, CDR2 YNNKEL, per germline (reference sequence). This CDR3 has 15 amino acids. CDR3 in DNA: TGTGCCAGCAGTCCCGGACTAGCGGTTTCCTACGAGCAGTACTTC. As protein: CASSPGLAVSYEQYF.

J is TRBJ2-7 and V is TRBV2; D assignment may be TRBD1 or TRBD2 (6 bases each). Trimming left V 6 bases short and J 7 bases short, with 22 bases between. The CDR3 runs to 15 residues. The V gene's germline CDR1 is SNHLY and CDR2 FYNNEI. CDR3: CASRGLTGSRGEQYF. The CDR3 nucleotides read TGTGCCAGCAGGGGACTTACAGGGTCACGAGGGGAGCAGTACTTC. Looking up the rest from reference TRBV2 and TRBJ2-7 gives the full variable domain: EPEVTQTPSHQVTQMGQEVILRCVPISNHLYFYWYRQILGQKVEFLVSFYNNEISEKSEIFDDQFSVERPDGSNFTLKIRSTKLEDSAMYFCASRGLTGSRGEQYFGPGTRLTVT.

J is TRBJ2-5 and V is TRBV2; maybe TRBD2 (7 bases). Germline CDR1 reads SNHLY; CDR2 reads FYNNEI. Trimming shortened V by 7 bases and J by 6 bases, and 15 bases separated the two germline ends. The CDR3 runs to 13 residues. CDR3 DNA: TGTGCCAGCATGGCGGAGGGGGGGCAGACCCAGTACTTC. Its translation is CASMAEGGQTQYF.

The CDR3 spells CASSPTVRTYGYTF. The CDR3 coding sequence is TGTGCCAGTAGCCCGACAGTAAGAACCTATGGCTACACCTTC. J is TRBJ1-2 and V is TRBV19, with D possibly TRBD1 on 5 matching bases. Per the germline V gene, CDR1 is LNHDA and CDR2 is SQIVND (reference sequence). Trimming shortened V by 6 bases and J by 4 bases, and 15 bases separated the two germline ends. The CDR3 length is 14 residues.

This clone was counted once. The chain couples TRBV10-3 to TRBJ1-2, with TRBD1 matching 9 bases. The CDR3 is 13 amino acids. Germline loops: CDR1 ENHRY, CDR2 SYGVKD. V shed 2 bases, J shed 6 bases, and the junction held 1 base outside the gene matches. The chain's CDR3 is CAISEGQGNGYTF. In nucleotides, the CDR3 is TGTGCCATCAGTGAGGGACAGGGGAATGGCTACACCTTC.

The chain recombines TRBV28 with TRBJ2-7, with 14 positions matching TRBD2. V was pared by 7 bases and J by 4 bases, with 6 bases of the junction left unmatched. Per the germline V gene, CDR1 is MDHEN and CDR2 is SYDVKM. The CDR3 runs 15 residues. CDR3 sequence: CASTGTSGSSYEQYF. The DNA for the CDR3 is TGTGCCAGCACCGGGACTAGCGGGAGCAGTTACGAGCAGTACTTC.

The chain uses TRBV7-2 and TRBJ1-5; TRBD1 aligns across 7 bases. The germline V gene has CDR1 SGHTA and CDR2 FQGNSA. The V segment lost 8 bases and the J segment 0 bases; nucleotides outside the gene matches: 4. CDR3 length: 14 amino acids. The CDR3 DNA reads as TGTGCCAGCTCTGACAGGGATAGCAATCAGCCCCAGCATTTT. Its protein is CASSDRDSNQPQHF.

V and J are TRBV3-1 (or the pseudogene TRBV3-2) and TRBJ1-5; a possible D gene is TRBD1 (5 bases). V lost 2 bases and J lost 15, with 17 bases in between. In germline, CDR1 is LGHDT, CDR2 YNNKEL (reference sequence). CDR3 length: 13 residues. This chain's CDR3 is CASSQKSRDFRHF. The CDR3, as DNA: TGTGCCAGCAGCCAAAAGTCTAGGGACTTCAGGCATTTT.

The chain recombines TRBV28 with TRBJ1-6; D gene uncertain. Germline V CDR1 and CDR2: MDHEN, SYDVKM. The CDR3 totals 15 residues. V shed 7 bases and J shed 3 bases, with 13 bases lying between them. The CDR3 coding sequence is TGTGCCAGCAAGCCCTGGGCAGACTATAATTCACCCCTCCACTTT. Protein: CASKPWADYNSPLHF.